This is a list of T cell receptor beta chains from one sample in a study of neurological immune-mediated disorders. Each CDR3 protein is one row after TCRdb ran MiXCR on the 5' RACE reads. The repertoire includes roughly 20,000 distinct CDR3 sequences, approximately 7.9% of them detected once, and 17% sits in the top ten. The specimen sequenced was CD8+ T cells from blood. The origin of the receptors is a woman in her thirties with HTLV-1-associated myelopathy (HAM/TSP). Each CDR3 is given without its conserved first and last residue. The order of the fields is V gene, J gene, CDR3 protein.

>TRBV9|TRBJ2-6
ASSGTGGEGGANVLT
>TRBV25-1|TRBJ1-2
ASSTTDRVSFGYT
>TRBV20-1|TRBJ2-3
SASDGGGPDTQY
>TRBV5-1|TRBJ2-1
ASSLETSGGAKGSYNEQF
>TRBV5-1|TRBJ2-7
ASSWDPGDVDEQY
>TRBV12-3/TRBV12-4|TRBJ1-1
ASSPQYRETEAF
>TRBV27|TRBJ2-1
ASSLQGYNEQF
>TRBV3-1|TRBJ2-1
ASSPRSSGAYTYNEQF
>TRBV20-1|TRBJ1-1
SARSGTGDEAF
>TRBV3-1|TRBJ1-5
ASSQDGGTNQPQH
>TRBV12-3/TRBV12-4|TRBJ2-1
ASRASREGNEQF
>TRBV6-5|TRBJ1-4
ASSYSAATNEKLF
>TRBV19|TRBJ2-7
ASSIYRGQSYEQY
>TRBV20-1|TRBJ2-1
SARAPTSGGAYEQF
>TRBV5-1|TRBJ2-7
ASSTGHRISYEQY
>TRBV2|TRBJ2-1
ASNDYNEQF
>TRBV28|TRBJ2-3
ASSLGRDTQY
>TRBV30|TRBJ1-1
AWSVVQDTEAF
>TRBV5-1|TRBJ2-2
ASSLVYGGDTGELF
>TRBV20-1|TRBJ1-2
SARGDREVNYGYT
>TRBV2|TRBJ2-5
ASSEWVKGETQY
>TRBV6-6|TRBJ2-2
ASSPFTTGNTGELF
>TRBV4-2|TRBJ2-7
ASSHALGYEQY
>TRBV14|TRBJ2-5
ASSSLEEETQY
>TRBV5-6|TRBJ2-7
ASSSQGRTYEQY
>TRBV12-3/TRBV12-4|TRBJ2-1
ASSSPGVQF
>TRBV7-9|TRBJ2-7
ASSLGYGGTFTYEQY
>TRBV4-2|TRBJ2-1
ASSPGLSGGHNEQF
>TRBV20-1|TRBJ2-7
SAREAGSNEQY
>TRBV7-8|TRBJ1-3
ASSLVEGVGNTIY
>TRBV7-7|TRBJ1-2
ASTRGAGCTGYT
>TRBV6-5|TRBJ2-3
ASSPSWGTDTQY
>TRBV20-1|TRBJ2-3
SARPLGGPTDTQY
>TRBV12-3/TRBV12-4|TRBJ2-5
ASRDNRGGETQY
>TRBV20-1|TRBJ2-7
SVTSRTGVYEQY
>TRBV10-1|TRBJ2-1
ASSGGPGDYYNEQF
>TRBV12-3/TRBV12-4|TRBJ1-1
ASSFPGHRSRPEAF
>TRBV27|TRBJ2-2
ASSLTVNTGELF
>TRBV2|TRBJ1-1
ASSEKPRANTEAF
>TRBV6-4|TRBJ1-1
ASSASGFDTEAF
>TRBV18|TRBJ2-3
ASTTTGRVIDTQY
>TRBV6-2/TRBV6-3|TRBJ2-2
ASLGNTGELF
>TRBV18|TRBJ2-4
ASSPSSGTEKNIQY
>TRBV20-1|TRBJ1-1
SVPNPQGVRGNTEAF
>TRBV9|TRBJ1-2
ASSPRTGVRLFGYT
>TRBV12-3/TRBV12-4|TRBJ2-3
ASGSNTQY